The T cell receptor (beta chain) under discussion was sequenced for a study of early T cells in non-severe SARS-CoV-2 infection. Each cDNA molecule carried a unique molecular identifier. TCRdb re-analysed the 5' RACE reads in MiXCR, keeping a single row per CDR3 protein. The top ten hold roughly 2.9% of the sample, which has 100,000 to 120,000 distinct CDR3 sequences, 9.5% to 13% seen once. The CDR3 length is 12 residues. Trimming cost V 3 bases and J 1 base, with 7 bases left between them. Germline CDR1 is DFQATT and CDR2 is SNEGSKA (reference sequence). The chain joins TRBV20-1 to TRBJ2-7; perhaps TRBD2 as D (5 bases). This clonotype was obtained from an adult who was a healthcare worker with PCR-confirmed SARS-CoV-2 infection or an uninfected control (not recorded which). Sequenced: whole blood. The DNA of the CDR3 is TGCAGTGCTAGCGAGGGATCCTACGAGCAGTACTTC. This sequence encodes CSASEGSYEQYF.